This entry lists 20 T cell receptor beta chains sequenced from one sample in a study of T cells in Graves' hyperthyroidism and ophthalmopathy. There were TCR beta CDR3 regions amplified from RNA transcripts. RT-PCR in the first round (using the HTBI primer set) targeted the TCR CDR3. TCRdb called the multiplex PCR reads again in MiXCR, with one record for every CDR3 protein. The data show around 100,000 distinct CDR3 sequences, about 50% seen once. Sequences were obtained from blood. Source of these receptors: a man aged 35 to 55 with Graves' hyperthyroidism.

The chain is built from TRBV5-1 and TRBJ1-1, with TRBD1 as a possible D gene (5 bases). Germline V gives CDR1 SGHRS, CDR2 YFSETQ. V lost 0 bases and J 3 bases, leaving 18 bases between the germline ends. The CDR3 extends over 17 amino acids. The DNA of the CDR3 is TGCGCCAGCAGCTTGGAGGGGTTAGGCCCCAAGCACACTGAAGCTTTCTTT. Its translation is CASSLEGLGPKHTEAFF.

For this clonotype: The CDR3 ends on some other residue instead of the conserved phenylalanine or tryptophan, so this is likely a read error. The DNA is left out, because the CDR3 cannot be placed on it with certainty; the CDR3 is given as TCRdb lists it. This chain links TRBV20-1 with TRBJ2-7; the table names TRBD1, a call not compared with the DNA. Ends included, the CDR3 has 11 residues. The germline CDR1 and CDR2 sequences are DFQATT and SNEGSKA (reference sequence). The chain's CDR3 is CSASDLGGATS.

The rearrangement joins TRBV15 to TRBJ2-5; possible D gene TRBD2, 10 bases. The CDR3 has 16 amino acids. The V end lost 9 bases, the J end lost 3 bases, and 23 bases lay between the germline ends. Germline assignment: CDR1 LNHNV and CDR2 YYDKDF (reference sequence). The CDR3 region is CATSGQGLAGEETQYF. In DNA form, the CDR3 reads TGTGCCACTAGCGGACAGGGGCTAGCGGGAGAAGAGACCCAGTACTTC. Full variable domain (rest looked up from reference TRBV15 and TRBJ2-5): DAMVIQNPRYQVTQFGKPVTLSCSQTLNHNVMYWYQQKSSQAPKLLFHYYDKDFNNEADTPDNFQSRRPNTSFCFLDIRSPGLGDTAMYLCATSGQGLAGEETQYFGPGTRLLVL.

This clonotype occurred many times. The chain combines TRBV5-1 with TRBJ1-1, with D possibly being TRBD1 (6 bases). Per germline, CDR1 SGHRS and CDR2 YFSETQ. The CDR3 covers 13 residues. V was cut by 2 bases and J by 6 bases, with 11 bases left in between. The CDR3 DNA sequence: TGCGCCAGCAGCTTCATCAGGGGTTCTGAAGCTTTCTTT. It yields the protein CASSFIRGSEAFF. Variable domain in full (rest from reference TRBV5-1 and TRBJ1-1): KAGVTQTPRYLIKTRGQQVTLSCSPISGHRSVSWYQQTPGQGLQFLFEYFSETQRNKGNFPGRFSGRQFSNSRSEMNVSTLELGDSALYLCASSFIRGSEAFFGQGTRLTVV.

V is TRBV10-2 and J is TRBJ2-1; D may correspond to TRBD1 or TRBD2 (5 bases each). Looked up from germline, CDR1 is WSHSY and CDR2 is SAAADI. V lost 6 bases, J lost 9 bases, and 15 bases lay in between. CDR3 length: 13 amino acids. CDR3 region: CASRRGGEAEQFF. The CDR3 bases are TGCGCCAGCAGGAGGGGCGGCGAGGCTGAGCAGTTCTTC.

Concerning this clonotype itself: At one end, the junction sequence differs from germline, possibly due to a read error. The CDR3 here is CASSLEAPNTEAF. The CDR3 nucleotides read TGTGCCAGCAGCTTAGAGGCACCTAACACTGAAGCTTTC. The chain employs TRBV7-8 and TRBJ2-6, with D unresolved. Germline V gives CDR1 SGHVS, CDR2 FQNEAQ. The CDR3 has 13 residues.

This chain links TRBV7-2 with TRBJ1-2, with 10 nucleotides matching TRBD1. Unmatched junction bases numbered 7, after V lost 3 bases and J lost 3 bases. The CDR3 totals 16 residues. Germline V gene lookup returns CDR1 SGHTA and CDR2 FQGNSA. The CDR3 sequence is CASSFTGTGAYYGYTF. For the CDR3, the DNA is TGTGCCAGCAGCTTTACCGGGACAGGGGCCTACTATGGCTACACCTTC.

This clonotype was picked up many times. The V and J genes are TRBV7-9 and TRBJ2-2, with D possibly TRBD2 on 5 matching bases. Germline V gives CDR1 SEHNR, CDR2 FQNEAQ (reference sequence). V lost 5 bases, J lost 0 bases, and 13 bases lay in between. The CDR3 sequence is 16 residues long. The DNA of the CDR3 is TGTGCCAGCAGCCACCCTCGGGGAACGAACACCGGGGAGCTGTTTTTT. Amino acid sequence: CASSHPRGTNTGELFF.

The table lists this clonotype with many counts. V gene TRBV12-3 or TRBV12-4 combines with J gene TRBJ2-1; TRBD1 matches at 7 bases. This CDR3 is built from 15 residues. V shed 5 bases and J 3 bases; nucleotides not matched to a gene: 7. CDR3 sequence (DNA): TGTGCCAGCAGTACACAGGGACAGCTCTACAATGAGCAGTTCTTC. Translated: CASSTQGQLYNEQFF.

This clonotype was counted many times. V gene TRBV4-3 combines with J gene TRBJ2-7, with unresolved D. The germline V gene encodes CDR1 LGHNA and CDR2 YSLEER. Trimming pared 0 bases from V and 0 bases from J, leaving 6 bases between. This CDR3 spans 14 amino acids. CDR3 nucleotides: TGCGCCAGCAGCCAAGAGAGCCACTCCTACGAGCAGTACTTC. This translates into CASSQESHSYEQYF.

V and J are TRBV24-1 and TRBJ2-3; no reliable D call. The germline V and J ends were trimmed by 3 bases and 1 base, with 7 bases remaining between them. Germline CDR1 and CDR2: KGHDR and SFDVKD. The CDR3 consists of 14 residues. CDR3 protein: CATSDKGGTDTQYF. In nucleotides, the CDR3 is TGTGCCACCAGTGATAAGGGCGGCACAGATACGCAGTATTTT.

The chain uses TRBV20-1 and TRBJ2-3, with 11 bases that match TRBD2. The CDR3 is made up of 16 amino acids. The V and J ends lost 3 bases and 11 bases, in that order; junction bases with no gene match: 16. CDR1 is DFQATT and CDR2 is SNEGSKA in the germline V gene (reference sequence). The CDR3 coding sequence is TGCAGTGCTAGTCCTAGCGGGAGGAGGGCCTACAATGAGCAGTATTTT. It yields the protein CSASPSGRRAYNEQYF.

This clonotype was observed at least ten times. V usage is TRBV4-3 and J usage is TRBJ2-7, with a tentative D call TRBD1 (5 bases). This CDR3 region has 14 residues. CDR1 and CDR2 (germline): LGHNA, YSLEER. V was cut by 1 base and J by 2 bases, with 9 bases left in between. The CDR3 is CASSQARGAYEQYF. In nucleotides, the CDR3 is TGCGCCAGCAGCCAAGCAAGGGGTGCCTACGAGCAGTACTTC.

The chain links TRBV2 to TRBJ1-3, with a possible D match to TRBD1 (6 bases). V shed 5 bases and J shed 0 bases, with 11 bases lying between them. Germline V gives CDR1 SNHLY, CDR2 FYNNEI. The length of the CDR3 is 15 residues. The CDR3 spells CASSLTGNSGNTIYF. For the CDR3, the DNA is TGTGCCAGCAGTCTTACAGGGAACTCTGGAAACACCATATATTTT. Combining the CDR3 with reference TRBV2 and TRBJ1-3 gives the whole variable domain EPEVTQTPSHQVTQMGQEVILRCVPISNHLYFYWYRQILGQKVEFLVSFYNNEISEKSEIFDDQFSVERPDGSNFTLKIRSTKLEDSAMYFCASSLTGNSGNTIYFGEGSWLTVV.

This chain joins TRBV19 and TRBJ2-2, with D hard to call. The CDR3 runs to 13 residues. Germline V gene lookup returns CDR1 LNHDA and CDR2 SQIVND (reference sequence). V shed 3 bases and J shed 5 bases, with 7 bases lying between them. For the CDR3, the DNA is TGTGCCAGTAGTATCTTGGGGACCGGGGAGCTGTTTTTT. Protein: CASSILGTGELFF. Combining the CDR3 with reference TRBV19 and TRBJ2-2 gives the whole variable domain DGGITQSPKYLFRKEGQNVTLSCEQNLNHDAMYWYRQDPGQGLRLIYYSQIVNDFQKGDIAEGYSVSREKKESFPLTVTSAQKNPTAFYLCASSILGTGELFFGEGSRLTVL.

This clonotype occurred many times. The V and J genes are TRBV4-3 and TRBJ2-1; unclear D gene. The CDR3 runs 16 residues. The germline CDR1 and CDR2 sequences are LGHNA and YSLEER. With 4 bases removed from V and 3 bases from J, the gap between germline ends came to 16 bases. The DNA of the CDR3 is TGCGCCAGCAGCCTCAGGCTAGGTTCTATCTACAATGAGCAGTTCTTC. Translated: CASSLRLGSIYNEQFF.

The table lists this clonotype with many counts. The chain links TRBV6-5 to TRBJ2-5; D ambiguous. The germline V gene encodes CDR1 MNHEY and CDR2 SVGAGI. V was cut by 7 bases and J by 1 base, with 10 bases left in between. The CDR3 consists of 13 residues. The CDR3, as DNA: TGTGCCAGCACTGAGGCATTCCAAGAGACCCAGTACTTC. Translation: CASTEAFQETQYF.

About this clonotype: This may be a read error, as it is one base from a much larger clone. The V gene is TRBV6-1, the J gene TRBJ1-1; D possibly corresponds to TRBD1 (5 bases). CDR3 length equals 11 residues. Germline loops: CDR1 MNHNS, CDR2 SASEGT. Deletions cut 6 bases from V and 8 bases from J, with 10 bases between. CDR3 bases: TGTGCCAGCAGGAGGGGCAGGGAAGCTTTCTTT. It specifies CASRRGREAFF.

The CDR3 loop reads CASSFAGTSGGSSGWTQYF. In DNA form, the CDR3 reads TGTGCCAGCAGTTTCGCCGGGACTAGCGGGGGGTCGTCGGGATGGACCCAGTACTTC. The chain combines TRBV7-2 with TRBJ2-5; 15 nucleotides match TRBD2. Germline V gene sequence: CDR1 SGHTA, CDR2 FQGNSA. V shed 6 bases, J shed 7 bases, and the junction held 18 bases outside the gene matches. The CDR3 is 19 residues long.

This clonotype was counted ten times or more. The chain employs TRBV20-1 and TRBJ2-5, with 12 bases that match TRBD2. V lost 3 bases and J lost 2; bases outside the gene matches: 7. The CDR3 extends over 16 amino acids. The germline CDR1 and CDR2 sequences are DFQATT and SNEGSKA (reference sequence). The CDR3 coding sequence is TGCAGTGCTAGGGGGTCAGGGACTAGCGGGCAAGAGACCCAGTACTTC. Its protein product is CSARGSGTSGQETQYF.